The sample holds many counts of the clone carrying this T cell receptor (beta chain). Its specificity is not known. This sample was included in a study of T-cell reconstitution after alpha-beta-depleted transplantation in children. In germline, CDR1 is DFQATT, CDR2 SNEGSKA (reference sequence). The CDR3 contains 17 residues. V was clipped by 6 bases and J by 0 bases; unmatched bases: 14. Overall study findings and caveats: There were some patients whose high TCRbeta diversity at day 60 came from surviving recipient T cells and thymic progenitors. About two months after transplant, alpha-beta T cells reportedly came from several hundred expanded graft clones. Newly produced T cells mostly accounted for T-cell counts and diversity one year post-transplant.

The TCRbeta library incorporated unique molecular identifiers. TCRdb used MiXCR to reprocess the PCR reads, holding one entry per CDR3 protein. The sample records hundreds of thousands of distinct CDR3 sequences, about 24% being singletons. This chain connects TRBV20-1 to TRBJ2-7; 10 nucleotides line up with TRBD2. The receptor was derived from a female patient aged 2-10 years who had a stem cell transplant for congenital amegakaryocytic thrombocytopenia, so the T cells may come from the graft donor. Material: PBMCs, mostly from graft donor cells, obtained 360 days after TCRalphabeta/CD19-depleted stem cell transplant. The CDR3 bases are TGCAGTGCCCCGGTGGGTAGCGGGAGGAAAAGCTCCTACGAGCAGTACTTC. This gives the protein CSAPVGSGRKSSYEQYF.